The rows below give T cell receptor beta chains drawn from one sample of a study of shared T cell receptors in the human thymus. Only in-frame clones appear in the TCRdb table, and some are missing; sequencing was by immunoSEQ multiplex PCR. This sample has 700,000 or so clones; 70% to 90% occur once, and the top ten carry 0.008% to 0.011%. These same data were also listed under a study on human thymus T cells.

Sequenced input: thymocytes. These receptors were obtained from a girl in the first two years of life with a congenital heart defect. The CDR3 runs from the conserved cysteine through the conserved F or W. Fields, in order: CDR3 protein, V gene, clone size. The size entry is marked missing in some rows and otherwise reads once, few, many or a size class.

CDR3 protein: CATSREPWGPQGRSEKLFF
V gene: TRBV15
clone size: once

CDR3 protein: CSVVILGRHNYGYTF
V gene: TRBV29-1
clone size: .

CDR3 protein: CASSLAGGAWEQYF
V gene: TRBV7-2
clone size: once

CDR3 protein: CASSPGQGDEKLFF
V gene: TRBV14
clone size: .

CDR3 protein: CASSLDDRYRPTNTEAFF
V gene: TRBV5-1
clone size: .

CDR3 protein: CASSLLEIGGEQFF
V gene: TRBV28
clone size: .

CDR3 protein: CASGGESIQETQYF
V gene: TRBV5-1
clone size: .

CDR3 protein: CASSLGSGTDTQYF
V gene: TRBV5-6
clone size: .

CDR3 protein: CASSFGTHHTGELFF
V gene: TRBV7-2
clone size: .

CDR3 protein: CASSEKRAELYGYTF
V gene: TRBV6-6
clone size: once

CDR3 protein: CASSQATYYKWTGPEAFF
V gene: TRBV4-1
clone size: .

CDR3 protein: CASSESARDQPQHF
V gene: TRBV10-2
clone size: .

CDR3 protein: CATSTSTGAGEQYF
V gene: TRBV15
clone size: few

CDR3 protein: CASSEYRAYNEQFF
V gene: TRBV27
clone size: .

CDR3 protein: CASRNPGWNTEAFF
V gene: TRBV5-1
clone size: .

CDR3 protein: CASSLSGTYEQYF
V gene: TRBV4-1
clone size: .

CDR3 protein: CASSVGSRQGEQYF
V gene: TRBV9
clone size: .

CDR3 protein: CASSIKPGTRRYNEQFF
V gene: TRBV7-9
clone size: .

CDR3 protein: CATSSYANTEAFF
V gene: TRBV15
clone size: .

CDR3 protein: CASSPKGQVRTEAFF
V gene: TRBV19
clone size: .

CDR3 protein: CASSPTLRTAPYGYTF
V gene: TRBV14
clone size: .

CDR3 protein: CASSLGWQGLSEAFF
V gene: TRBV7-9
clone size: .

CDR3 protein: CASSYSRSSDTQYF
V gene: TRBV6-5
clone size: .

CDR3 protein: CASSPGAVAGYTDTQYF
V gene: TRBV11-3
clone size: .

CDR3 protein: CASRSRGGAKKGYTF
V gene: TRBV19
clone size: .

CDR3 protein: CAGELSYNSPLHF
V gene: TRBV7-4
clone size: once

CDR3 protein: CASSYSNVERFNEQFF
V gene: TRBV6-5
clone size: .

CDR3 protein: CASSAPGTGGSAYGYTF
V gene: TRBV27
clone size: .

CDR3 protein: CASSPQGADQPQHF
V gene: TRBV28
clone size: .

CDR3 protein: CASSSHQGQGADWAYEQYF
V gene: TRBV5-1
clone size: .

CDR3 protein: CAISGVERYNEQFF
V gene: TRBV10-3
clone size: .

CDR3 protein: CASAFGGRVREQPQHF
V gene: TRBV19
clone size: once

CDR3 protein: CASSDPETGQGTGELFF
V gene: TRBV9
clone size: .

CDR3 protein: CASSPLKGQEPMNTEAFF
V gene: TRBV14
clone size: .

CDR3 protein: CASSAQGANTGELFF
V gene: TRBV28
clone size: .

CDR3 protein: CASSEGPSTYNEQFF
V gene: TRBV2
clone size: .

CDR3 protein: CASSFLLLAGAYNEQFF
V gene: TRBV11-2
clone size: .

CDR3 protein: CASSLGYLGHSYNEQFF
V gene: TRBV7-2
clone size: .

CDR3 protein: CASSSSGTENTEAFF
V gene: TRBV5-6
clone size: .

CDR3 protein: CASSEAGQGGAEAFF
V gene: TRBV6-1
clone size: once

CDR3 protein: CASSQDRAAGLADTQYF
V gene: TRBV14
clone size: few

CDR3 protein: CASRTGGVHGNTIYF
V gene: TRBV2
clone size: .

CDR3 protein: CASSRDTWSYTF
V gene: TRBV5-4
clone size: .

CDR3 protein: CASSPGHSNQPQHF
V gene: TRBV5-6
clone size: .

CDR3 protein: CASSLFRQGRGRAFF
V gene: TRBV27
clone size: .

CDR3 protein: CASSSRDPRGRTYEQYF
V gene: TRBV5-4
clone size: .

CDR3 protein: CAIRGTGLNEQFF
V gene: TRBV10-3
clone size: .

CDR3 protein: CASSPKPRQVPYEQYF
V gene: TRBV19
clone size: .

CDR3 protein: CASSLGRRESAGDTEAFF
V gene: TRBV5-1
clone size: .

CDR3 protein: CASSFYRGQETQYF
V gene: TRBV7-2
clone size: .

CDR3 protein: CASSDTGSNEQFF
V gene: TRBV25-1
clone size: .

CDR3 protein: CASKPWGGKKTEAFF
V gene: TRBV25-1
clone size: .